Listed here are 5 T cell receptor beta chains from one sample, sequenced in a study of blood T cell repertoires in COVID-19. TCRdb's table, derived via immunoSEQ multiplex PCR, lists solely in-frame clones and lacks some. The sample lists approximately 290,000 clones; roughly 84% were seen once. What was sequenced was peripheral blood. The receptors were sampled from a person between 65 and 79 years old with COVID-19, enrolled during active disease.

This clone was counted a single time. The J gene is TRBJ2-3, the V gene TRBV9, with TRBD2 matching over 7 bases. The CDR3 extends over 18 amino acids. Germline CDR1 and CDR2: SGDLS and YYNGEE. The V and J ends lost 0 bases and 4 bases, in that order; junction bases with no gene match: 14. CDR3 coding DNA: TGTGCCAGCAGCGTAGAGGCGGGAGAAGGGGTTTATCCAGATACGCAGTATTTT. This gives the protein CASSVEAGEGVYPDTQYF.

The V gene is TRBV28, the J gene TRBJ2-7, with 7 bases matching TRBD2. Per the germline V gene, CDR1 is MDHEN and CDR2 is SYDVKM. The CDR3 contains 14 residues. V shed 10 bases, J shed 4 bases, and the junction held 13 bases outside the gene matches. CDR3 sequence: CATENGGSQYEQYF. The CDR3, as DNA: TGTGCCACCGAAAACGGCGGGAGCCAATACGAGCAGTACTTC.

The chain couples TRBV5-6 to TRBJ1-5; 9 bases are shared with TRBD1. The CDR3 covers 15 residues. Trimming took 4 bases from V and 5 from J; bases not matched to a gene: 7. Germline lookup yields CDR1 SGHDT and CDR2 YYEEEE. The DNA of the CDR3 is TGTGCCAGCAGCCTGTACAGGGGGCGACATCAGCCCCAGCATTTT. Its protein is CASSLYRGRHQPQHF.

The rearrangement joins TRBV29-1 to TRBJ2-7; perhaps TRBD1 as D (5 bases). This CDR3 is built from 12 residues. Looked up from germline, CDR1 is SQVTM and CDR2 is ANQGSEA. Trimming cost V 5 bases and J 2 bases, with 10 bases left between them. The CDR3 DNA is TGCAGCGTTACACAGGCGGCCTACGAGCAGTACTTC. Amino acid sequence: CSVTQAAYEQYF.

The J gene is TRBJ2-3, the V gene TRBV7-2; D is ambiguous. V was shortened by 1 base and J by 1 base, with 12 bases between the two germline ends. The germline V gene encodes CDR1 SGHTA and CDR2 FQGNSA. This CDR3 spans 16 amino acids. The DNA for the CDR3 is TGTGCCAGCAGCTTAGGGTTCCGCGGAGGCACAGATACGCAGTATTTT. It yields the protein CASSLGFRGGTDTQYF.